Following are 10 T cell receptor beta chains from one sample sequenced in a study of blood T cell repertoires in COVID-19. The table came from immunoSEQ multiplex PCR; TCRdb's copy has only in-frame clones and leaves some out. The data hold over 200,000 clones, with more than 75% observed a single time. Sequencing was done on a sample of peripheral blood. These receptors all stem from a man aged 60-69 years who had recovered from COVID-19.

Ten or more counts support this clone. The CDR3 spells CASSPGFLAKNIQYF. DNA of the CDR3: TGTGCCAGCAGCCCGGGGTTCTTAGCCAAAAACATTCAGTACTTC. The chain employs TRBV28 and TRBJ2-4, with D perhaps TRBD2 (5 bases). V lost 6 bases to trimming and J lost 0 bases, with 12 bases between them. The CDR3 is 15 amino acids. The germline CDR1 and CDR2 sequences are MDHEN and SYDVKM.

The chain uses TRBV9 and TRBJ2-7, with D perhaps TRBD1 (5 bases). V gave up 3 bases and J gave up 3 bases, with 10 bases separating them. CDR1 is SGDLS and CDR2 is YYNGEE in the germline V gene. This CDR3 contains 13 residues. This chain's CDR3 is CASSGGDLYEQYF. CDR3 sequence (DNA): TGTGCCAGCAGCGGGGGCGATCTCTACGAGCAGTACTTC.

The CDR3 DNA reads as TGTGCCAGCAGTTTAGCGGGAGGAGGGAACAATGAGCAGTTCTTC. Encoded protein: CASSLAGGGNNEQFF. The V call is TRBV6-5, the J call TRBJ2-1; the match to TRBD2 covers 10 bases. CDR3 size: 15 residues. Germline CDR1 and CDR2: MNHEY and SVGAGI. V shed 4 bases and J 5 bases; nucleotides not matched to a gene: 5.

The chain uses TRBV7-8 and TRBJ1-2; no reliable D call. The CDR3 runs 15 residues. The V end lost 2 bases, the J end lost 7 bases, and 17 bases lay between the germline ends. CDR1 SGHVS and CDR2 FQNEAQ come from the germline V gene. CDR3 bases: TGTGCCAGCAGCTTACTCGACACCCTCGGAGGTGGCTACACCTTC. The encoded protein is CASSLLDTLGGGYTF.

V is TRBV5-1 and J is TRBJ2-7, with D perhaps TRBD2 (6 bases). Germline CDR1 SGHRS, CDR2 YFSETQ. Trimming cost V 4 bases and J 6 bases, with 8 bases left between them. This CDR3 spans 11 amino acids. The CDR3 sequence is CASSLRGEQYF. CDR3 DNA sequence: TGCGCCAGCAGCCTGCGGGGCGAGCAGTACTTC.

This clone appeared a single time. The chain employs TRBV2 and TRBJ1-4, with 9 bases matching TRBD1. This CDR3 contains 14 residues. The germline gives CDR1 SNHLY, CDR2 FYNNEI. The ends lost 7 bases at V and 8 bases at J; junction bases unmatched: 8. In DNA form, the CDR3 reads TGTGCCAGCACCTCGACAGGGGGGCACGAAAAACTGTTTTTT. It specifies CASTSTGGHEKLFF.

J is TRBJ2-1 and V is TRBV28; 10 positions match TRBD1. Germline CDR1 reads MDHEN; CDR2 reads SYDVKM. This CDR3 contains 15 residues. Trimming took 5 bases from V and 6 from J; bases not matched to a gene: 7. CDR3 DNA sequence: TGTGCCAGCAGTACACCGGGACAGGGGAGCAATGAGCAGTTCTTC. It is translated as CASSTPGQGSNEQFF.

The chain couples TRBV7-9 to TRBJ1-1, with D perhaps matching TRBD1 (5 bases). V lost 8 bases and J lost 0, with 13 bases in between. This CDR3 region has 14 residues. CDR1 and CDR2 from the germline V gene are SEHNR and FQNEAQ (reference sequence). The CDR3, as DNA: TGTGCCAGCTATCAGGGCAGGTTGAACACTGAAGCTTTCTTT. The encoded protein is CASYQGRLNTEAFF.

The chain has TRBV9 and TRBJ2-7, with D tentatively TRBD1 (5 bases). Trimming cost V 0 bases and J 1 base, with 11 bases left between them. This CDR3 contains 15 residues. Germline values: CDR1 SGDLS, CDR2 YYNGEE. The CDR3: CASSVDRGRSYEQYF. CDR3 coding DNA: TGTGCCAGCAGCGTAGATAGGGGAAGGTCCTACGAGCAGTACTTC.

As concerns this clone: Other DNA sequences from this sample encode an identical CDR3 as well. The CDR3 loop is CASRRDRDSPLHF. DNA of the CDR3: TGTGCCAGCAGACGGGACAGGGATTCACCCCTCCACTTT. This rearrangement joins TRBV28 to TRBJ1-6; 9 bases align to TRBD1. V lost 6 bases, J lost 8 bases, and 2 bases stayed unmatched. Germline V gives CDR1 MDHEN, CDR2 SYDVKM. The CDR3 runs to 13 residues. The complete variable domain, with remaining parts taken from reference TRBV28 and TRBJ1-6, reads DVKVTQSSRYLVKRTGEKVFLECVQDMDHENMFWYRQDPGLGLRLIYFSYDVKMKEKGDIPEGYSVSREKKERFSLILESASTNQTSMYLCASRRDRDSPLHFGNGTRLTVT.